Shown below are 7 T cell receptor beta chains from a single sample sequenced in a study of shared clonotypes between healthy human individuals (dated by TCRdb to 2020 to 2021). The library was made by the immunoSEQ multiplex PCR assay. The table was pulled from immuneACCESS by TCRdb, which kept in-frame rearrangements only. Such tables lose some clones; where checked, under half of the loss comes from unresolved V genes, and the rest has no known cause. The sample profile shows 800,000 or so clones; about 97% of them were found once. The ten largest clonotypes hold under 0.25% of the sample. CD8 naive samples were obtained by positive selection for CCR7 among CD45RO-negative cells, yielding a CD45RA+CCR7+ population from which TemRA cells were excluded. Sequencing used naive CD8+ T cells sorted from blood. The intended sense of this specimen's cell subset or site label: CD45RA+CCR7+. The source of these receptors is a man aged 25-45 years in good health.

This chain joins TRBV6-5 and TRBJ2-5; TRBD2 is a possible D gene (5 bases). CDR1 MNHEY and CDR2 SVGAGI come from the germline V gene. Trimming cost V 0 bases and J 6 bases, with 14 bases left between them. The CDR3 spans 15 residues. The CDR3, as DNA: TGTGCCAGCAGTTACTCGTCAGCGGCCACCAAGACCCAGTACTTC. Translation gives CASSYSSAATKTQYF.

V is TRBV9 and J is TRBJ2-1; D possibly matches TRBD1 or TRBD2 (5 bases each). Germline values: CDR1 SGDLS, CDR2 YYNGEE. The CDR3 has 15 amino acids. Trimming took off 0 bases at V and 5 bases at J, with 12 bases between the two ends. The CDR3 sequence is CASSVDAVGDNEQFF. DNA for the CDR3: TGTGCCAGCAGCGTAGACGCGGTGGGGGACAATGAGCAGTTCTTC.

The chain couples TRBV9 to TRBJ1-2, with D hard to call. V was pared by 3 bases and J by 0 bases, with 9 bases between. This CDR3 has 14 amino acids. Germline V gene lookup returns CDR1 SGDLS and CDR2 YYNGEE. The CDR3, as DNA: TGTGCCAGCAGCGCCGGGGATTCTAACTATGGCTACACCTTC. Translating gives CASSAGDSNYGYTF.

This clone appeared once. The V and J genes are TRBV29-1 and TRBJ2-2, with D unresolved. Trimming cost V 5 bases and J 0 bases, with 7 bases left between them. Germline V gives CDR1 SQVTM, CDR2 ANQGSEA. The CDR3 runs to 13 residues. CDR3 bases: TGCAGCGTTCAACACACGAACACCGGGGAGCTGTTTTTT. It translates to CSVQHTNTGELFF.

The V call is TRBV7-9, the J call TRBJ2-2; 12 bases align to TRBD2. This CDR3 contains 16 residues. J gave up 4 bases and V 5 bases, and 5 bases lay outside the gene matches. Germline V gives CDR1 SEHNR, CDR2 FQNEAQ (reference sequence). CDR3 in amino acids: CASSDGLAGPTGELFF. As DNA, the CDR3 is TGTGCCAGCAGCGACGGACTAGCGGGACCCACCGGGGAGCTGTTTTTT.

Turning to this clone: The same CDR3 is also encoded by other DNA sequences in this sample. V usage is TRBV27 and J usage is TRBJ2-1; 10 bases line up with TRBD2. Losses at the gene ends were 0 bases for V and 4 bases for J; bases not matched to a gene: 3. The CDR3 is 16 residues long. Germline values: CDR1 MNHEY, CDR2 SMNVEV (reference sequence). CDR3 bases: TGTGCCAGCAGTTTATCGACTAGCGGGTCATACAATGAGCAGTTCTTC. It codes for CASSLSTSGSYNEQFF.

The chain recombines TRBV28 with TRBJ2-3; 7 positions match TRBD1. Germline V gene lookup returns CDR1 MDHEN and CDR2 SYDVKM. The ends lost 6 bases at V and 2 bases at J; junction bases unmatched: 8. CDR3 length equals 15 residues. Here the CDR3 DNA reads TGTGCCAGCAGCCTACCGGGACAGCTCACAGATACGCAGTATTTT. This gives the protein CASSLPGQLTDTQYF. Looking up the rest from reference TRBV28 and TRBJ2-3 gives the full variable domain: DVKVTQSSRYLVKRTGEKVFLECVQDMDHENMFWYRQDPGLGLRLIYFSYDVKMKEKGDIPEGYSVSREKKERFSLILESASTNQTSMYLCASSLPGQLTDTQYFGPGTRLTVL.